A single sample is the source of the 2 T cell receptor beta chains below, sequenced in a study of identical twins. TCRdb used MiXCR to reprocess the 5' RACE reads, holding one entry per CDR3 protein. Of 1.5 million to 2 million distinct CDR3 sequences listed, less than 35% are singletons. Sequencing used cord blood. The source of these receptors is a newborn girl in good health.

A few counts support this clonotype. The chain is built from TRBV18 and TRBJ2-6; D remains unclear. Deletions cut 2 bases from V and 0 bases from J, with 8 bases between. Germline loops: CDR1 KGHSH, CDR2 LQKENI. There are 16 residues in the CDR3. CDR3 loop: CASSPVRGSGANVLTF. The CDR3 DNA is TGTGCCAGCTCACCAGTAAGAGGCTCTGGGGCCAACGTCCTGACTTTC.

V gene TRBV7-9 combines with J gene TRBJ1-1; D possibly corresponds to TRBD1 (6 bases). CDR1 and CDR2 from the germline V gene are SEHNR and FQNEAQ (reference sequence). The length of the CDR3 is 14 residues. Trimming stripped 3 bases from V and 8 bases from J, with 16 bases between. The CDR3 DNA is TGTGCCAGCAGCTTCTCCAGGGGTCTGGAAGAAGCTTTCTTT. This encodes CASSFSRGLEEAFF.